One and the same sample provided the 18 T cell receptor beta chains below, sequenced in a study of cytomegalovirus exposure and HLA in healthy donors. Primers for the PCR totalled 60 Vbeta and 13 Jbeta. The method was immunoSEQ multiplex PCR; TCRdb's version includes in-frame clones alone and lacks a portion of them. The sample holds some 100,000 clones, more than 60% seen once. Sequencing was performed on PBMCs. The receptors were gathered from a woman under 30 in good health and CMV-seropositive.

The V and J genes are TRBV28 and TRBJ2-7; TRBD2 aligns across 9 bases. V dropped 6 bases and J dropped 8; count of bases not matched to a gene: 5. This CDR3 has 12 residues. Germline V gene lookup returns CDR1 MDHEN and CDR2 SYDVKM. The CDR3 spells CASRTGTSKQYF. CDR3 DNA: TGTGCCAGCAGAACCGGGACTAGCAAGCAGTACTTC.

DNA of the CDR3: TGTGCCAGTAGTATTTTAGGGGGCACTGAAGCTTTCTTT. This codes for CASSILGGTEAFF. The chain combines TRBV19 with TRBJ1-1, with D perhaps matching TRBD1 (6 bases). CDR1 is LNHDA, CDR2 SQIVND, per germline (reference sequence). The CDR3 spans 13 residues. V was clipped by 3 bases and J by 4 bases, with 9 bases between them.

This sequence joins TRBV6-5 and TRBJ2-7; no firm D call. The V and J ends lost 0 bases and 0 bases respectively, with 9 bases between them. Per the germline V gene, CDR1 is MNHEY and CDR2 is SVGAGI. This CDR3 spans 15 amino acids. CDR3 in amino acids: CASSYSSQNSYEQYF. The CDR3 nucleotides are TGTGCCAGCAGTTACTCGTCACAAAACTCCTACGAGCAGTACTTC.

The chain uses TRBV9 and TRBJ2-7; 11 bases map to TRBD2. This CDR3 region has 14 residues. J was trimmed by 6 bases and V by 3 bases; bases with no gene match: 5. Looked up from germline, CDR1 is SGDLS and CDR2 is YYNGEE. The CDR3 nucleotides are TGTGCCAGCAGCGAGGAAGGACTAGCGGGCGAGCAGTACTTC. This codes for CASSEEGLAGEQYF. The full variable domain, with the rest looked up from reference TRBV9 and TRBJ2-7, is DSGVTQTPKHLITATGQRVTLRCSPRSGDLSVYWYQQSLDQGLQFLIQYYNGEERAKGNILERFSAQQFPDLHSELNLSSLELGDSALYFCASSEEGLAGEQYFGPGTRLTVT.

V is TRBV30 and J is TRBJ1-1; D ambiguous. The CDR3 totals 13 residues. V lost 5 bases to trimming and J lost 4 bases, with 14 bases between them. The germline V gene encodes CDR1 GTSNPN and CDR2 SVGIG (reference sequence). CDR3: CAWEHDSGTEAFF. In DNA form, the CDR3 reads TGTGCCTGGGAACATGATTCAGGCACTGAAGCTTTCTTT.

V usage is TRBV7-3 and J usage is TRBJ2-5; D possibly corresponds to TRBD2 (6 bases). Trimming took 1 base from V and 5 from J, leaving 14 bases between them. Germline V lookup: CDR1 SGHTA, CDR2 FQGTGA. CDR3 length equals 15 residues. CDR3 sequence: CASSLMRAAGETQYF. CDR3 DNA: TGTGCCAGCAGCTTAATGCGGGCGGCGGGGGAGACCCAGTACTTC.

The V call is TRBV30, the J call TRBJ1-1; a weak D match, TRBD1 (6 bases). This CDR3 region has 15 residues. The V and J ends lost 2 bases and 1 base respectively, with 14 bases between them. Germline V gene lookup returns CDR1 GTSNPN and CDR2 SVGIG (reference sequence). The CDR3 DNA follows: TGTGCCTGGAGTACCCTCGACAGGAAGAACACTGAAGCTTTCTTT. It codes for CAWSTLDRKNTEAFF. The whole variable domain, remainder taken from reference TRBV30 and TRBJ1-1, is SQTIHQWPATLVQPVGSPLSLECTVEGTSNPNLYWYRQAAGRGLQLLFYSVGIGQISSEVPQNLSASRPQDRQFILSSKKLLLSDSGFYLCAWSTLDRKNTEAFFGQGTRLTVV.

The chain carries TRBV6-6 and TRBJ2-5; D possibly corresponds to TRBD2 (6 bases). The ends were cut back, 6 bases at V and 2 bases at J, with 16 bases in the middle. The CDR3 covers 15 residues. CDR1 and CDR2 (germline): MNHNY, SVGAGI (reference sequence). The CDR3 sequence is CASRSPGRGQETQYF. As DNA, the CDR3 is TGTGCCAGCAGAAGTCCGGGACGGGGGCAAGAGACCCAGTACTTC.

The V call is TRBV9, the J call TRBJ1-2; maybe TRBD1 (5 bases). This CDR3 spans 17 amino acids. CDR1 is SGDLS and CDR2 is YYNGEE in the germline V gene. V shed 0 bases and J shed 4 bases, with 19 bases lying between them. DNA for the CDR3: TGTGCCAGCAGCGTAGCTGTTTTTGGGGAGGGGAGCTATGGCTACACCTTC. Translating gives CASSVAVFGEGSYGYTF.

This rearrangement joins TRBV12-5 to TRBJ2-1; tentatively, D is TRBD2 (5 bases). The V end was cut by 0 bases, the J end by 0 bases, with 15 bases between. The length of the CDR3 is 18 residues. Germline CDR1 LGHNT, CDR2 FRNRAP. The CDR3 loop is CASGLVRESVSSYNEQFF. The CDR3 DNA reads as TGTGCTAGTGGTTTGGTACGGGAATCGGTAAGCTCCTACAATGAGCAGTTCTTC.

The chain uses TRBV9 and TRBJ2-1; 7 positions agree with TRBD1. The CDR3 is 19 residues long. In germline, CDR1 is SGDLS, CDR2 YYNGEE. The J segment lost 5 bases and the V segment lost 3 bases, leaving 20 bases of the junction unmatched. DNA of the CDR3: TGTGCCAGCAGCGCCCGACGACTCCCAAAGGACAGGCCACACAATGAGCAGTTCTTC. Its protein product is CASSARRLPKDRPHNEQFF.

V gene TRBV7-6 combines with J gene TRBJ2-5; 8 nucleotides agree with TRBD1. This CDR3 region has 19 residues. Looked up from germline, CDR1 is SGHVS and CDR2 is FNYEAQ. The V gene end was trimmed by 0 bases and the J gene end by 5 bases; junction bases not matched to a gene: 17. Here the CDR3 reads CASSLAVGTGGPPDETQYF. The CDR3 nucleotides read TGTGCCAGCAGCTTAGCGGTGGGGACAGGAGGACCTCCCGACGAGACCCAGTACTTC.

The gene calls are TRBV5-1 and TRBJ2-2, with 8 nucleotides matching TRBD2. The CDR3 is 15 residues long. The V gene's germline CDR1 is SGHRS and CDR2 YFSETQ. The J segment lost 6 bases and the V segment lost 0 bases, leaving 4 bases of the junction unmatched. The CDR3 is CASSLAGGRAGELFF. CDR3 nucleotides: TGCGCCAGCAGCTTGGCGGGAGGGCGGGCCGGGGAGCTGTTTTTT.

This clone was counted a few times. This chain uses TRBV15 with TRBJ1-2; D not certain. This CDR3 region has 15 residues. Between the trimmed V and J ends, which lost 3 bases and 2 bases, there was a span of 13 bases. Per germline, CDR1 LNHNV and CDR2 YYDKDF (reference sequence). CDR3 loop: CATSSVSQANYGYTF. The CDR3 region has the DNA TGTGCCACCAGCAGCGTTTCTCAGGCGAACTATGGCTACACCTTC.

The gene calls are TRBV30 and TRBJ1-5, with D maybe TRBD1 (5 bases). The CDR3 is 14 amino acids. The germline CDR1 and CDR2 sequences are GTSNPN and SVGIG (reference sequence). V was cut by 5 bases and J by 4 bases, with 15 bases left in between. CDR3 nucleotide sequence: TGTGCCTGGGCAGAGGGACTTGGGAATCAGCCCCAGCATTTT. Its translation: CAWAEGLGNQPQHF.

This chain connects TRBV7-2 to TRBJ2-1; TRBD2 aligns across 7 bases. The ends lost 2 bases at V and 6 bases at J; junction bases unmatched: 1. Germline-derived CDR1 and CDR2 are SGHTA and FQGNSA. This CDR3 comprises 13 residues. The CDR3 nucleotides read TGTGCCAGCAGCTTACTAGCGGCCAATGAGCAGTTCTTC. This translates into CASSLLAANEQFF.

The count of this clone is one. The CDR3 sequence is CAARGPPDAWTQYF. DNA of the CDR3: TGTGCCGCCCGAGGGCCTCCTGACGCCTGGACGCAGTATTTT. The rearrangement links TRBV30 to TRBJ2-3, with TRBD2 as a possible D gene (5 bases). Germline CDR1 is GTSNPN and CDR2 is SVGIG (reference sequence). V dropped 8 bases and J dropped 9 bases, with 24 bases sitting between them. The CDR3 contains 14 residues. Looking up the rest from reference TRBV30 and TRBJ2-3 gives the full variable domain: SQTIHQWPATLVQPVGSPLSLECTVEGTSNPNLYWYRQAAGRGLQLLFYSVGIGQISSEVPQNLSASRPQDRQFILSSKKLLLSDSGFYLCAARGPPDAWTQYFGPGTRLTVL.

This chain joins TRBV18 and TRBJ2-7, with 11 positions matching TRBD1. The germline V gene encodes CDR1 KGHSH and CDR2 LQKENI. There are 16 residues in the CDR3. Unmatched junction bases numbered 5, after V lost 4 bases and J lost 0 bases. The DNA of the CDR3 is TGTGCCAGCTCACATTTGGGACAGGGGGTCTCCTACGAGCAGTACTTC. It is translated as CASSHLGQGVSYEQYF.